The present T cell receptor beta chain was sequenced within a study of CD8+ T cells in alopecia areata. Study-level information: Tofacitinib exposure lasted 6 to 18 months, followed by 6 months off drug. Findings and caveats of the study: A single nonresponder leaves the baseline CD8+ expansion link to response uncertain. Compared with mice, patients displayed less clear TCR sharing, possibly for HLA-related reasons. In scalp, tofacitinib significantly decreased clonality and expanded CD8+ clones among the top 100.

This CDR3 region has 17 residues. V lost 0 bases and J 2 bases, leaving 15 bases between the germline ends. Germline V gene sequence: CDR1 SGDLS, CDR2 YYNGEE. Extracted RNA was reverse transcribed into cDNA, the sequencing template. Profiled with immunoSEQ multiplex PCR; TCRdb holds only in-frame clones, not every one. The sample shows under 350,000 clones, roughly 64% of them seen only once. Comment on this clone: What it recognizes is unknown.

Sample treatment: oral pan-JAK inhibitor, 5-10 mg twice daily. The input for sequencing was CD4+ T cells sorted from blood, taken at week 24, from a patient treated with tofacitinib. The rearrangement links TRBV9 to TRBJ2-1; no clear D. The TCR sequence derives from a human donor with alopecia areata. CDR3 nucleotides: TGTGCCAGCAGCGTAGCTGATAACTTGTTTACCTACAATGAGCAGTTCTTC. It translates to CASSVADNLFTYNEQFF. Full variable domain (outside the CDR3, taken from reference TRBV9 and TRBJ2-1): DSGVTQTPKHLITATGQRVTLRCSPRSGDLSVYWYQQSLDQGLQFLIQYYNGEERAKGNILERFSAQQFPDLHSELNLSSLELGDSALYFCASSVADNLFTYNEQFFGPGTRLTVL.